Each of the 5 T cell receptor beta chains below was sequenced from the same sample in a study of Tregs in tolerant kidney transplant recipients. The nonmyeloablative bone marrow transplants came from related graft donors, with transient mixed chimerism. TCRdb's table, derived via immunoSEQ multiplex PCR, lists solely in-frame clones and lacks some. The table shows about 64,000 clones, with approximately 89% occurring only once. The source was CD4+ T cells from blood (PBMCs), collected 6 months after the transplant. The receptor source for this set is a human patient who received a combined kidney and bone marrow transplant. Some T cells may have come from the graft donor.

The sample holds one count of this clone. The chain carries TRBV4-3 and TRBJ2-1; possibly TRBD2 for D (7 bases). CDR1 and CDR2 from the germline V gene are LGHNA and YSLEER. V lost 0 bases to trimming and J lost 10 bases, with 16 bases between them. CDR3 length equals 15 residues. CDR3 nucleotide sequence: TGCGCCAGCAGCCAAGATCCGGCGGGGGCCCTGGAGCAGTTCTTC. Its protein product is CASSQDPAGALEQFF.

In DNA form, the CDR3 reads TGTGCCTGGAGTTCAAGGGGGAATTCACCCCTCCACTTT. Translating gives CAWSSRGNSPLHF. The chain couples TRBV30 to TRBJ1-6; tentatively, D is TRBD1 (6 bases). CDR1 is GTSNPN and CDR2 is SVGIG in the germline V gene (reference sequence). The ends were cut back, 2 bases at V and 7 bases at J, with 9 bases in the middle. This CDR3 has 13 residues.

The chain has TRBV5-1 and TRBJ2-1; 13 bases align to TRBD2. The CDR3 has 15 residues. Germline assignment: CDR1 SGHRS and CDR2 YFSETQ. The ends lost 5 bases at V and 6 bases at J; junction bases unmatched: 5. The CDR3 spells CASSPGLAGSNEQFF. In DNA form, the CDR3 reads TGCGCCAGCAGTCCGGGACTAGCGGGATCCAATGAGCAGTTCTTC.

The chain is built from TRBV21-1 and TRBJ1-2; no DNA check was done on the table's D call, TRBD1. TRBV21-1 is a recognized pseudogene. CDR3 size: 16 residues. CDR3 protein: CASHKWKTGANYGYTF. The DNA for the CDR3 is TGTGCCAGCCACAAATGGAAGACAGGAGCTAACTATGGCTACACCTTC.

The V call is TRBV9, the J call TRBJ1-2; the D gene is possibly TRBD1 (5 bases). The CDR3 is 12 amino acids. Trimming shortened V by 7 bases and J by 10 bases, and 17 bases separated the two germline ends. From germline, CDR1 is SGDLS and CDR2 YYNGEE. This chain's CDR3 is CASRRQSGDYTF. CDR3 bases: TGTGCCAGCCGACGACAGTCAGGTGACTACACCTTC.